The 29 T cell receptor beta chains listed next were all sequenced from one sample in a study of cytotoxic CD8 clonotypes in ibrutinib-treated CLL. Some clones are missing from TCRdb's copy, which holds only in-frame ones; the method was immunoSEQ multiplex PCR. The sample yields around 250,000 clones, under 80% seen once. Sequenced here: PBMCs, sampled after 24 months of ibrutinib treatment. All receptors come from a human donor with chronic lymphocytic leukemia.

V is TRBV27 and J is TRBJ2-7, with D perhaps TRBD1 or TRBD2 (5 bases each). V was trimmed by 5 bases and J by 0 bases, leaving 17 bases between them. Germline CDR1 and CDR2: MNHEY and SMNVEV (reference sequence). The CDR3 totals 16 residues. CDR3 loop: CASSPTQDSNSYEQYF. DNA of the CDR3: TGTGCCAGCAGTCCAACACAGGACTCAAACTCCTACGAGCAGTACTTC.

This chain links TRBV29-1 with TRBJ1-1; possibly TRBD1 for D (5 bases). V shed 4 bases and J shed 4 bases, with 13 bases lying between them. Looked up from germline, CDR1 is SQVTM and CDR2 is ANQGSEA. CDR3 length: 13 amino acids. The CDR3, as DNA: TGCAGCGTTGGGGGGGGTCAGGGCACTGAAGCTTTCTTT. It encodes CSVGGGQGTEAFF.

This clone was counted only a few times. Distinct nucleotide sequences in the sample also encode this CDR3. The genes are TRBV28 and TRBJ2-7; possible D gene TRBD1, 6 bases. Germline V gene data show CDR1 as MDHEN and CDR2 as SYDVKM. Trimming pared 5 bases from V and 3 bases from J, leaving 8 bases between. The CDR3 loop spans 12 amino acids. DNA of the CDR3: TGTGCCAGCAGTGGACAGAACTACGAGCAGTACTTC. Translated, it gives CASSGQNYEQYF.

For this clone: Other DNA sequences in this specimen translate into the identical CDR3. The CDR3 sequence is CAISPDREQFF. CDR3 nucleotide sequence: TGTGCCATCAGCCCCGACAGGGAGCAGTTCTTC. The chain uses TRBV10-3 and TRBJ2-1; possibly TRBD1 for D (6 bases). The CDR3 has 11 amino acids. Germline CDR1 is ENHRY and CDR2 is SYGVKD. V was pared by 6 bases and J by 10 bases, with 10 bases between.

As DNA, the CDR3 is TGTGCCTGGAGTTTGGAGGGGGAGACTGAAGCTTTCTTT. Translated: CAWSLEGETEAFF. The rearrangement links TRBV30 to TRBJ1-1; TRBD1 is a possible D gene (6 bases). The CDR3 length is 13 residues. Germline assignment: CDR1 GTSNPN and CDR2 SVGIG (reference sequence). Trimming pared 2 bases from V and 5 bases from J, leaving 12 bases between.

CDR3 bases: TGTGCCAGCAGCTTAGTGGGACAGGGAAATGGCTACACCTTC. Encoded protein: CASSLVGQGNGYTF. The chain employs TRBV7-8 and TRBJ1-2; TRBD1 matches 9 bases. This CDR3 has 14 amino acids. Germline loops: CDR1 SGHVS, CDR2 FQNEAQ. V trimming: 1 base; J trimming: 6 bases; junction bases outside the gene matches: 3.

This clone was recorded once. This chain joins TRBV5-1 and TRBJ2-1, with D possibly TRBD2 on 5 matching bases. The germline gives CDR1 SGHRS, CDR2 YFSETQ. This CDR3 comprises 12 residues. V lost 0 bases and J lost 12, with 10 bases in between. CDR3 loop: CASSLAGVGQFF. CDR3 sequence (DNA): TGCGCCAGCAGCTTGGCCGGGGTTGGGCAGTTCTTC.

The chain combines TRBV5-1 with TRBJ2-3; 15 nucleotides align to TRBD2. Per the germline V gene, CDR1 is SGHRS and CDR2 is YFSETQ. The CDR3 is 15 amino acids. V lost 4 bases to trimming and J lost 6 bases; unmatched junction nucleotides: 3. As DNA, the CDR3 is TGCGCCAGCAGCCTAGGGACTAGCGGGAGGGATACGCAGTATTTT. Translation gives CASSLGTSGRDTQYF.

This clone was counted a single time. The chain combines TRBV9 with TRBJ2-1; D gene unclear. Germline CDR1 reads SGDLS; CDR2 reads YYNGEE. The CDR3 covers 17 residues. Trimming shortened V by 0 bases and J by 0 bases, and 13 bases separated the two germline ends. Written as DNA, the CDR3 is TGTGCCAGCAGCGTAGATCCTAGGCCGAGCTCCTACAATGAGCAGTTCTTC. It codes for CASSVDPRPSSYNEQFF.

The CDR3 loop reads CASSLYSSTGELFF. The DNA of the CDR3 is TGTGCCAGCAGCTTATATTCTAGCACCGGGGAGCTGTTTTTT. The chain employs TRBV7-2 and TRBJ2-2, with unresolved D. Trimming left V 2 bases short and J 4 bases short, with 8 bases between. This CDR3 has 14 amino acids. Germline CDR1 SGHTA, CDR2 FQGNSA.

Comments on this clone: Mismatch with germline at one junction end may stem from a read error. The chain carries TRBV4-3 and TRBJ2-7, with D hard to call. This CDR3 spans 11 amino acids. Germline values: CDR1 LGHNA, CDR2 YSLEER. The CDR3 region has the DNA TGCACCAGCAGCCAAGATAACGAGCAGTACTTC. Encoded protein: CTSSQDNEQYF.

The chain has TRBV7-8 and TRBJ2-1; D unresolved. The CDR3 is 14 residues long. Germline loops: CDR1 SGHVS, CDR2 FQNEAQ. V was clipped by 1 base and J by 4 bases, with 8 bases between them. In nucleotides, the CDR3 is TGTGCCAGCAGCTTAGGACCCTTATACAATGAGCAGTTCTTC. It codes for CASSLGPLYNEQFF.

This sequence joins TRBV19 and TRBJ1-1, with D unresolved. In germline, CDR1 is LNHDA, CDR2 SQIVND (reference sequence). This CDR3 region has 14 residues. Trimming left V 3 bases short and J 1 base short, with 9 bases between. DNA for the CDR3: TGTGCCAGTAGTATGGGAATCAGGAACACTGAAGCTTTCTTT. It specifies CASSMGIRNTEAFF.

The rearrangement uses TRBV7-2 and TRBJ2-4; possibly TRBD1 for D (5 bases). Looked up from germline, CDR1 is SGHTA and CDR2 is FQGNSA. This CDR3 region has 13 residues. The V gene lost 4 bases and the J gene lost 4 bases, with 8 bases spanning the gap. The CDR3 loop reads CASSSDNKNIQYF. In DNA, the CDR3 is TGTGCCAGCAGCTCGGACAATAAAAACATTCAGTACTTC.

This clone was seen a few times. V gene TRBV18 combines with J gene TRBJ1-5; 9 nucleotides align to TRBD1. The germline gives CDR1 KGHSH, CDR2 LQKENI. The CDR3 consists of 17 residues. The junction had 7 bases not matched to a gene; V was cut back by 3 bases and J by 1 base. The CDR3 loop is CASSPETGGVSNQPQHF. The CDR3 coding sequence is TGTGCCAGCTCACCCGAGACAGGGGGAGTAAGCAATCAGCCCCAGCATTTT.

The V and J genes are TRBV9 and TRBJ2-4, with D possibly matching TRBD2 (6 bases). The V end lost 2 bases, the J end lost 6 bases, and 15 bases lay between the germline ends. The germline gives CDR1 SGDLS, CDR2 YYNGEE. This CDR3 region has 15 residues. The chain's CDR3 is CASSVFSGVGNIQYF. The CDR3 nucleotides read TGTGCCAGCAGCGTCTTTAGCGGAGTCGGAAACATTCAGTACTTC.

The V call is TRBV6-5, the J call TRBJ2-2; D is ambiguous. This CDR3 region has 13 residues. The V and J ends lost 6 bases and 3 bases respectively, with 8 bases between them. Germline loops: CDR1 MNHEY, CDR2 SVGAGI. In DNA form, the CDR3 reads TGTGCCAGCAGGCTAGGGTACACCGGGGAGCTGTTTTTT. Residues: CASRLGYTGELFF.

The V and J genes are TRBV7-2 and TRBJ2-5; unclear D gene. Germline-derived CDR1 and CDR2 are SGHTA and FQGNSA. This CDR3 contains 16 residues. V was cut by 1 base and J by 1 base, with 13 bases left in between. The CDR3 bases are TGTGCCAGCAGCTTAGTGGCGGTGCTCCTCCAAGAGACCCAGTACTTC. Protein product: CASSLVAVLLQETQYF.

The rearrangement uses TRBV5-1 and TRBJ1-3; D unresolved. The germline V gene encodes CDR1 SGHRS and CDR2 YFSETQ. This CDR3 region has 14 residues. V lost 4 bases to trimming and J lost 3 bases, with 11 bases between them. CDR3 in DNA: TGCGCCAGCAGCGAAGACGACGGTGGAAACACCATATATTTT. Residues: CASSEDDGGNTIYF. The whole variable domain, remainder taken from reference TRBV5-1 and TRBJ1-3, is KAGVTQTPRYLIKTRGQQVTLSCSPISGHRSVSWYQQTPGQGLQFLFEYFSETQRNKGNFPGRFSGRQFSNSRSEMNVSTLELGDSALYLCASSEDDGGNTIYFGEGSWLTVV.

The chain recombines TRBV6-6 with TRBJ2-3, with D uncertain. V lost 0 bases, J lost 4 bases, and 11 bases lay in between. Germline-derived CDR1 and CDR2 are MNHNY and SVGAGI (reference sequence). The CDR3 consists of 15 residues. In DNA, the CDR3 is TGTGCCAGCAGTTACTCCGGAATTAAGGCAGATACGCAGTATTTT. Translated: CASSYSGIKADTQYF.

The chain recombines TRBV9 with TRBJ2-3; 7 bases are a match to TRBD1. The CDR3 spans 15 residues. In germline, CDR1 is SGDLS, CDR2 YYNGEE. Germline trimming cut 3 bases from V and 8 bases from J; bases unmatched to any gene: 12. The CDR3 loop is CASSAQTGDGSTQYF. CDR3 DNA: TGTGCCAGCAGCGCCCAAACAGGGGACGGTAGTACGCAGTATTTT.

The rearrangement joins TRBV28 to TRBJ2-3, with D unclear. The ends were cut back, 6 bases at V and 6 bases at J, with 16 bases in the middle. The germline V gene encodes CDR1 MDHEN and CDR2 SYDVKM. The CDR3 length is 14 residues. CDR3 residues: CASSPPALRDTQYF. Written as DNA, the CDR3 is TGTGCCAGCAGCCCCCCTGCGCTACGTGATACGCAGTATTTT.

The chain couples TRBV15 to TRBJ1-2; D perhaps matches TRBD1 (5 bases). The CDR3 loop spans 16 amino acids. V lost 0 bases and J lost 3, with 14 bases in between. Germline CDR1 and CDR2: LNHNV and YYDKDF (reference sequence). The CDR3 is CATSRDDGGGDYGYTF. The DNA of the CDR3 is TGTGCCACCAGCAGAGATGACGGCGGGGGGGACTATGGCTACACCTTC.

The V and J genes are TRBV6-5 and TRBJ2-3, with D possibly TRBD2 on 6 matching bases. Trimming took 6 bases from V and 5 from J, leaving 15 bases between them. Germline V CDR1 and CDR2: MNHEY, SVGAGI. CDR3 length equals 14 residues. The CDR3 coding sequence is TGTGCCAGCAGCCAACCGACTAGGGTAGATACGCAGTATTTT. Amino acids: CASSQPTRVDTQYF.

This clone has only a few counts. The V gene is TRBV7-2, the J gene TRBJ2-5, with D tentatively TRBD2 (5 bases). The CDR3 is 14 amino acids. Germline V gene sequence: CDR1 SGHTA, CDR2 FQGNSA. Trimming took 0 bases from V and 4 from J, leaving 9 bases between them. The CDR3 coding sequence is TGTGCCAGCAGCTTAGCGGGAGTTTCAGAGACCCAGTACTTC. This encodes CASSLAGVSETQYF.

The rearrangement links TRBV1 to TRBJ2-1; TRBD2 is the table's D call, not checked against the DNA. TRBV1 counts as a pseudogene. CDR3 size: 18 residues. The CDR3 DNA sequence: TGCACCAGCCATCGGCGGGAGGCCCCCTTTGTATTCAGTAATGAGCAGTTCTTC. Translated, it gives CTSHRREAPFVFSNEQFF.

The chain combines TRBV21-1 with TRBJ2-2; the listed D gene, TRBD2, was not tested against the DNA. TRBV21-1 is assigned pseudogene status. This CDR3 contains 15 residues. The CDR3 DNA is TGTGCCAGCTCCTGGGGACTAGCGAACACCGGGGAGCTGTTTTTT. Translating gives CASSWGLANTGELFF.

The gene calls are TRBV19 and TRBJ2-5; 8 bases are a match to TRBD1. The ends lost 11 bases at V and 0 bases at J; junction bases unmatched: 5. There are 13 residues in the CDR3. CDR1 is LNHDA, CDR2 SQIVND, per germline (reference sequence). The CDR3 reads CAWGQEYQETQYF. The CDR3 DNA reads TGTGCCTGGGGACAGGAGTACCAAGAGACCCAGTACTTC.

The J gene is TRBJ2-7, the V gene TRBV28, with D unclear. V was cut by 2 bases and J by 6 bases, with 11 bases left in between. The CDR3 sequence is 13 residues long. Germline CDR1 is MDHEN and CDR2 is SYDVKM. The CDR3 here is CASSLGRKAEQYF. The CDR3 DNA reads as TGTGCCAGCAGTTTAGGACGGAAGGCCGAGCAGTACTTC.